The present TCR beta chain was sequenced within a study of blood T cell repertoires in COVID-19. Study as a whole: Sites across the United States, Italy and Spain contributed samples from acute and convalescent COVID-19. The analysed material was cDNA or gDNA that came from T cells, B-cell-depleted T cells, or PBMCs.

CDR1 and CDR2 from the germline V gene are SGDLS and YYNGEE. This CDR3 is built from 15 residues. Trimming removed 4 bases from V and 8 bases from J; junction bases left unmatched: 9. Cohorts were based on clinical histories the participants reported. Original methodology: Using reference gene primer amplification, nucleated cell counts were estimated. Assay: immunoSEQ multiplex PCR; the TCRdb copy retains only in-frame clones and omits some. Clonal size and the V and J genes are those of that table, whereas D and trimming came from the DNA. The sample includes over 150,000 clones, about 86% of them seen just once.

The material sequenced was PBMCs or T cells enriched from blood (not recorded which). This sequence joins TRBV9 and TRBJ2-1; 10 positions match TRBD2. The receptor's source is a man aged 45 to 65 who had recovered from COVID-19. The CDR3 nucleotides are TGTGCCAGCAGCCAGGGGAGCGGGGGGGTGGATGAGCAGTTCTTC. Its protein is CASSQGSGGVDEQFF.